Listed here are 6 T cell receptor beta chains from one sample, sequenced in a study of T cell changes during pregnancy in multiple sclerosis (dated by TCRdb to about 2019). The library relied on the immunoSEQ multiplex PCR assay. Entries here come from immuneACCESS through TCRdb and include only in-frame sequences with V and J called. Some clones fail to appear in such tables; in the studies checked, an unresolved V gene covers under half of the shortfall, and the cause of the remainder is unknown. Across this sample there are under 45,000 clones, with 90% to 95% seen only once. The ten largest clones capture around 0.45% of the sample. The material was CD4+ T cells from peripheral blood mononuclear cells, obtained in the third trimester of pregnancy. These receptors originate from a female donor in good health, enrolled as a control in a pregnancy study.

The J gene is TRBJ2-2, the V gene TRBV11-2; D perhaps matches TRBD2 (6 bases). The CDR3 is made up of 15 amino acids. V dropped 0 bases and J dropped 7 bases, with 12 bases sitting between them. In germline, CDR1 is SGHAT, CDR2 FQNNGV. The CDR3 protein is CASSLEGGVNGELFF. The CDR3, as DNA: TGTGCCAGCAGCTTAGAAGGCGGGGTTAACGGGGAGCTGTTTTTT.

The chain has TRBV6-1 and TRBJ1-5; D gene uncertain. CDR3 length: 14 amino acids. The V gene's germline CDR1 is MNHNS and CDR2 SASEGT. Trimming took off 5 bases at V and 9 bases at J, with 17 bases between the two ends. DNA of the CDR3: TGTGCCAGCAGTCCGCGGATGGATTTACGGCCCCAGCATTTT. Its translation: CASSPRMDLRPQHF.

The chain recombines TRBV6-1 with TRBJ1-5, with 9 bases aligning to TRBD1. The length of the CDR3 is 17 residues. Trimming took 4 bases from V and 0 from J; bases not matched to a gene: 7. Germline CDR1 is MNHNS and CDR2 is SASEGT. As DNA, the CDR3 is TGTGCCAGCAGTGCAGGACAGGGGCGGGGTAGCAATCAGCCCCAGCATTTT. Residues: CASSAGQGRGSNQPQHF.

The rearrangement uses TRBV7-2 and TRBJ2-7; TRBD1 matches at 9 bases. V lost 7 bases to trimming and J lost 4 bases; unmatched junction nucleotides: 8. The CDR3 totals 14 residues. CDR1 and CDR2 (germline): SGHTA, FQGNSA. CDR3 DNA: TGTGCCAGCAAAAGGAGGACAGGGGAATACGAGCAGTACTTC. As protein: CASKRRTGEYEQYF.

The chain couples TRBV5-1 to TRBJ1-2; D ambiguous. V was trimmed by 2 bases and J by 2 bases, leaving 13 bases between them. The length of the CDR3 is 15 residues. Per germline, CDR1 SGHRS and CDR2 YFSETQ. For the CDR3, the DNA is TGCGCCAGCAGCTTTAGACCGACAATGAACTATGGCTACACCTTC. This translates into CASSFRPTMNYGYTF.

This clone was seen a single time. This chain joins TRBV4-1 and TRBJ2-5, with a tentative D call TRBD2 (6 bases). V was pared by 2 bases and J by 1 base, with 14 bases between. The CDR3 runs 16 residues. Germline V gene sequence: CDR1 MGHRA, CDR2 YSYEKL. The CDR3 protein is CASSQPPEGGQETQYF. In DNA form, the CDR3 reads TGCGCCAGCAGCCAACCCCCCGAGGGAGGCCAAGAGACCCAGTACTTC.